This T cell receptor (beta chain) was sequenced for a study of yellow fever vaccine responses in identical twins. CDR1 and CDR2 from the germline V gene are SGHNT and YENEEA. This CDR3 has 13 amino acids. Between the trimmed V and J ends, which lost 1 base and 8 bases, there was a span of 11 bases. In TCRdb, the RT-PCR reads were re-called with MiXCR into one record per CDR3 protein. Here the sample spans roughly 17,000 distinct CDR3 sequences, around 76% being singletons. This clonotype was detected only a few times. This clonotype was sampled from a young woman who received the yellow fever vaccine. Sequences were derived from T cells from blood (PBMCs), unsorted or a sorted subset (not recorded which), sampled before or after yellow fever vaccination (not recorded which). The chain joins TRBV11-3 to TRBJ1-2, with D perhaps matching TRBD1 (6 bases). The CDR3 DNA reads TGTGCCAGCAGCTTAGCGGGGGCGCGGGGCTACACCTTC. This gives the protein CASSLAGARGYTF.